The 32 T cell receptor beta chains listed next were all sequenced from one sample in a study of identical twins. TCRdb used MiXCR to reprocess the 5' RACE reads, holding one entry per CDR3 protein. The repertoire includes about 240,000 distinct CDR3 sequences, more than 9.5% of them detected once, and about 4% sits in the top ten. This sample also appeared in a second study, on yellow fever vaccine responses in identical twins.

Material for sequencing was memory (CD45RO+) T cells sorted from blood. The receptors were sampled from a woman aged 18 to 35 in good health.

A note on this clonotype: A read error may account for a junction end that differs from germline. The chain combines TRBV27 with TRBJ2-1; possibly TRBD1 or TRBD2 for D (5 bases each). The CDR3 has 11 residues. Germline lookup yields CDR1 MNHEY and CDR2 SMNVEV (reference sequence). This CDR3 reads CASRERAGWIF. CDR3 in DNA: TGTGCCAGCCGGGAAAGAGCAGGGTGGATCTTC.

The chain is built from TRBV5-1 and TRBJ2-5; TRBD1 matches 10 bases. The CDR3 consists of 15 residues. The trim removed 7 bases at V and 2 bases at J, leaving 8 bases unmatched. Germline CDR1 SGHRS, CDR2 YFSETQ. The CDR3 sequence: CASLPGTGDQETQYF. The DNA for the CDR3 is TGCGCCAGCCTGCCGGGGACAGGGGATCAAGAGACCCAGTACTTC.

There are a few counts of this clonotype. The CDR3 here is CASSPIAGVETQYF. In DNA form, the CDR3 reads TGTGCCAGCAGCCCCATAGCGGGAGTAGAGACCCAGTACTTC. This chain uses TRBV7-2 with TRBJ2-5, with TRBD2 identical over 9 bases. CDR3 size: 14 residues. In germline, CDR1 is SGHTA, CDR2 FQGNSA. The ends lost 5 bases at V and 4 bases at J; junction bases unmatched: 5.

This sequence joins TRBV6-2 or TRBV6-3 and TRBJ2-1; D assignment may be TRBD1 or TRBD2 (6 bases each). V lost 2 bases, J lost 3 bases, and 11 bases lay in between. From germline, CDR1 is MNHEY and CDR2 SVGEGT. The CDR3 loop spans 15 amino acids. The CDR3 nucleotides are TGTGCCAGCAGTTACAAGGGGGGCGGCTACAATGAGCAGTTCTTC. Translated: CASSYKGGGYNEQFF.

Of note for this clonotype: The germline gene is not matched at one end of the junction; a read error may be the cause. The CDR3 DNA follows: TGTGCCTGGAGACACGGGACTAGCAAAGATACGCAGTATTTT. Encoded protein: CAWRHGTSKDTQYF. The chain carries TRBV30 and TRBJ2-3; 9 nucleotides match TRBD2. The CDR3 covers 14 residues. Germline V gene data show CDR1 as GTSNPN and CDR2 as SVGIG (reference sequence).

CDR3 sequence (DNA): TGTGCCTGGACAGGAACTCCCTACGAGCAGTACTTC. It codes for CAWTGTPYEQYF. The chain employs TRBV30 and TRBJ2-7; D is undetermined. V lost 4 bases and J lost 2, with 9 bases in between. Germline CDR1 reads GTSNPN; CDR2 reads SVGIG (reference sequence). The CDR3 has 12 amino acids.

This clonotype was seen more than once but under ten times. The J gene is TRBJ1-1, the V gene TRBV7-9, with no clear D. The CDR3 consists of 12 residues. V lost 3 bases and J 5 bases, leaving 7 bases between the germline ends. Per germline, CDR1 SEHNR and CDR2 FQNEAQ (reference sequence). The CDR3 spells CASSFRLTEAFF. The CDR3 DNA follows: TGTGCCAGCAGCTTCAGATTGACTGAAGCTTTCTTT.

Only a few counts were recorded for this clonotype. This sequence joins TRBV7-2 and TRBJ2-1; 7 nucleotides line up with TRBD1. The CDR3 spans 13 residues. The trim removed 6 bases at V and 7 bases at J, leaving 6 bases unmatched. CDR1 and CDR2 from the germline V gene are SGHTA and FQGNSA. The CDR3 sequence is CASSQKQGNEQFF. CDR3 sequence (DNA): TGTGCCAGCAGTCAGAAACAGGGGAATGAGCAGTTCTTC.

The chain is built from TRBV4-2 and TRBJ2-2; D assignment may be TRBD1 or TRBD2 (5 bases each). CDR1 and CDR2 from the germline V gene are LGHNA and YNFKEQ. The V gene lost 1 base and the J gene lost 5 bases, with 11 bases spanning the gap. The CDR3 has 15 amino acids. CDR3 loop: CASSQGDRVTGELFF. The CDR3 coding sequence is TGTGCCAGCAGCCAAGGGGACCGAGTTACCGGGGAGCTGTTTTTT.

This clonotype has only a few counts. V is TRBV7-9 and J is TRBJ2-1; 7 nucleotides line up with TRBD2. Trimming at V came to 5 bases and at J to 10 bases, leaving 11 bases not matched to a gene. The CDR3 loop spans 14 amino acids. Looked up from germline, CDR1 is SEHNR and CDR2 is FQNEAQ (reference sequence). The CDR3 loop is CASSPNSGRGEQFF. Here the CDR3 DNA reads TGTGCCAGCAGCCCCAACTCCGGGCGGGGGGAGCAGTTCTTC. The complete variable domain, with remaining parts taken from reference TRBV7-9 and TRBJ2-1, reads DTGVSQNPRHKITKRGQNVTFRCDPISEHNRLYWYRQTLGQGPEFLTYFQNEAQLEKSRLLSDRFSAERPKGSFSTLEIQRTEQGDSAMYLCASSPNSGRGEQFFGPGTRLTVL.

This clonotype has a handful of counts. The chain uses TRBV9 and TRBJ1-1, with D perhaps matching TRBD1 (5 bases). The CDR3 length is 14 residues. The ends were cut back, 4 bases at V and 1 base at J, with 11 bases in the middle. Germline V gene data show CDR1 as SGDLS and CDR2 as YYNGEE. This CDR3 reads CASSYGHKNTEAFF. CDR3 DNA sequence: TGTGCCAGCAGCTACGGACATAAGAACACTGAAGCTTTCTTT.

V is TRBV4-3 and J is TRBJ2-2; no clear D. The CDR3 sequence is 15 residues long. Trimming pared 0 bases from V and 2 bases from J, leaving 7 bases between. Germline V gives CDR1 LGHNA, CDR2 YSLEER. CDR3: CASSQDTANTGELFF. CDR3 coding DNA: TGCGCCAGCAGCCAAGATACAGCAAACACCGGGGAGCTGTTTTTT.

This clonotype was picked up a small number of times. The chain has TRBV6-4 and TRBJ2-2; 7 bases agree with TRBD2. Looked up from germline, CDR1 is MRHNA and CDR2 is SNTAGT. The CDR3 sequence is 15 residues long. V gave up 2 bases and J gave up 3 bases; unmatched junction bases: 3. CDR3 sequence: CASSDGLGYTGELFF. The CDR3 bases are TGTGCCAGCAGTGACGGACTAGGGTACACCGGGGAGCTGTTTTTT.

This chain uses TRBV2 with TRBJ2-2, with 7 positions matching TRBD2. Germline loops: CDR1 SNHLY, CDR2 FYNNEI. The CDR3 totals 13 residues. With V trimmed by 11 bases and J by 7 bases, 10 bases remained unmatched. The CDR3 DNA reads TGTGCCGGAGGAGCGGGGCCGGGCGGGGAGCTGTTTTTT. This sequence encodes CAGGAGPGGELFF.

V and J are TRBV9 and TRBJ2-7; D is possibly TRBD2 (6 bases). CDR1 and CDR2 from the germline V gene are SGDLS and YYNGEE. The germline V and J ends were trimmed by 3 bases and 6 bases, with 16 bases remaining between them. The CDR3 spans 14 residues. In DNA form, the CDR3 reads TGTGCCAGCAGCGCCGGGGGACTCCTCCCCGAGCAGTACTTC. This encodes CASSAGGLLPEQYF.

This clonotype was detected only a few times. The J gene is TRBJ1-4, the V gene TRBV12-3 or TRBV12-4; 8 bases agree with TRBD1. The junction had 10 bases not matched to a gene; V was cut back by 6 bases and J by 7 bases. The CDR3 is 15 residues long. CDR3 bases: TGTGCCAGCAGGCCCTACAGGGGGGGTGGTGAAAAACTGTTTTTT. It yields the protein CASRPYRGGGEKLFF.

The table lists this clonotype with a few counts. The genes are TRBV20-1 and TRBJ2-3, with D perhaps being TRBD1 or TRBD2 (6 bases each). The CDR3 contains 14 residues. V was clipped by 3 bases and J by 3 bases, with 13 bases between them. Germline values: CDR1 DFQATT, CDR2 SNEGSKA (reference sequence). The CDR3 coding sequence is TGCAGTGCTAGTGTTGGGGGGCCTACAGATACGCAGTATTTT. Translated: CSASVGGPTDTQYF.

The chain carries TRBV10-3 and TRBJ2-1; 7 nucleotides match TRBD1. J lost 5 bases, V lost 2 bases, and 3 bases had no gene match. CDR1 is ENHRY, CDR2 SYGVKD, per germline. This CDR3 is 14 amino acids long. The CDR3 sequence is CAISEGDSHNEQFF. CDR3 coding DNA: TGTGCCATCAGTGAGGGGGACAGCCACAATGAGCAGTTCTTC.

Many counts were recorded for this clonotype. The V gene is TRBV7-2, the J gene TRBJ2-3, with 7 nucleotides matching TRBD1. Trimming cost V 1 base and J 4 bases; bases outside gene matches: 11. Germline V lookup: CDR1 SGHTA, CDR2 FQGNSA. The CDR3 loop spans 17 amino acids. The CDR3 nucleotides are TGTGCCAGCAGCTTAGTTAGGGGGATACAGGGGTCAGATACGCAGTATTTT. Translated: CASSLVRGIQGSDTQYF.

V is TRBV20-1 and J is TRBJ1-5, with TRBD1 matching over 8 bases. V dropped 0 bases and J dropped 7; count of bases not matched to a gene: 11. This CDR3 region has 16 residues. Germline V gene data show CDR1 as DFQATT and CDR2 as SNEGSKA (reference sequence). For the CDR3, the DNA is TGCAGTGCTAGAGATTCCGGGACAGGAGGAAACCAGCCCCAGCATTTT. Its protein is CSARDSGTGGNQPQHF.

This clonotype was counted many times. The rearrangement uses TRBV12-3 or TRBV12-4 and TRBJ2-7; D is undetermined. CDR3 size: 11 residues. V was clipped by 6 bases and J by 3 bases, with 6 bases between them. CDR3 loop: CASSKGYEQYF. In nucleotides, the CDR3 is TGTGCCAGCAGCAAAGGCTACGAGCAGTACTTC.

In its sample, this clonotype was seen a few times. The V and J genes are TRBV2 and TRBJ1-5, with a tentative D call TRBD1 (6 bases). Germline lookup yields CDR1 SNHLY and CDR2 FYNNEI. Trimming stripped 3 bases from V and 6 bases from J, with 15 bases between. CDR3 length equals 15 residues. CDR3 residues: CASSDVGGGGQPQHF. Here the CDR3 DNA reads TGTGCCAGCAGTGACGTCGGGGGGGGCGGTCAGCCCCAGCATTTT.

This clonotype was observed a handful of times. The DNA of the CDR3 is TGCAGTGCGGCTCCCGGACAGGAGGCTTTCTTT. It translates to CSAAPGQEAFF. This sequence joins TRBV20-1 and TRBJ1-1, with TRBD1 matching 7 bases. The junction had 9 bases not matched to a gene; V was cut back by 6 bases and J by 11 bases. This CDR3 contains 11 residues. Looked up from germline, CDR1 is DFQATT and CDR2 is SNEGSKA (reference sequence).

CDR3 sequence reads: CASSQAGTITGELFF. CDR3 in DNA: TGCGCCAGCAGCCAAGCGGGGACCATCACCGGGGAGCTGTTTTTT. J is TRBJ2-2 and V is TRBV4-3; D is perhaps TRBD1 or TRBD2 (5 bases each). Germline V gene data show CDR1 as LGHNA and CDR2 as YSLEER. The V gene lost 1 base and the J gene lost 4 bases, with 10 bases spanning the gap. The CDR3 has 15 residues.

This clonotype was counted many times. The rearrangement uses TRBV18 and TRBJ1-2; D gene unclear. Trimming left V 5 bases short and J 8 bases short, with 9 bases between. The germline V gene has CDR1 KGHSH and CDR2 LQKENI. The CDR3 consists of 11 residues. CDR3 region: CASSEQRGYTF. Written as DNA, the CDR3 is TGTGCCAGCTCAGAACAGAGAGGCTACACCTTC.

This clonotype was counted ten times or more. The V gene is TRBV5-6, the J gene TRBJ1-1, with a possible D match to TRBD1 (5 bases). V lost 4 bases to trimming and J lost 5 bases, with 12 bases between them. The CDR3 spans 13 residues. Germline-derived CDR1 and CDR2 are SGHDT and YYEEEE. CDR3 amino acids: CASSPQTATEAFF. In nucleotides, the CDR3 is TGTGCCAGCAGCCCCCAGACAGCGACTGAAGCTTTCTTT.

The rearrangement links TRBV20-1 to TRBJ2-7; 8 bases are a match to TRBD1. The CDR3 spans 13 residues. Germline CDR1 and CDR2: DFQATT and SNEGSKA (reference sequence). The V segment lost 6 bases and the J segment 5 bases; nucleotides outside the gene matches: 9. The CDR3 DNA is TGCAGTGCGGAACCACAGGGGGTAAACGAGCAGTACTTC. Protein product: CSAEPQGVNEQYF.

The chain uses TRBV29-1 and TRBJ2-6; D uncertain. The ends were cut back, 3 bases at V and 4 bases at J, with 16 bases in the middle. The V gene's germline CDR1 is SQVTM and CDR2 ANQGSEA. The CDR3 loop spans 16 amino acids. The CDR3 sequence is CSVEVKYGYGANVLTF. CDR3 bases: TGCAGCGTTGAGGTTAAGTACGGGTACGGGGCCAACGTCCTGACTTTC.

This clonotype was picked up many times. This chain links TRBV29-1 with TRBJ2-7; D remains unclear. The germline V and J ends were trimmed by 4 bases and 3 bases, with 7 bases remaining between them. The CDR3 extends over 11 amino acids. Germline V gene lookup returns CDR1 SQVTM and CDR2 ANQGSEA. The CDR3 DNA reads as TGCAGCGTTGGTCAGAACTACGAGCAGTACTTC. It codes for CSVGQNYEQYF.

J is TRBJ2-7 and V is TRBV5-6, with D possibly TRBD1 on 5 matching bases. V dropped 0 bases and J dropped 9 bases, with 16 bases sitting between them. Germline CDR1 reads SGHDT; CDR2 reads YYEEEE. The CDR3 consists of 14 residues. The CDR3 nucleotides are TGTGCCAGCAGCTTGGGGACAAAATATGGCGGGCAGTACTTC. The encoded protein is CASSLGTKYGGQYF.

This clonotype was picked up many times. The J gene is TRBJ2-1, the V gene TRBV11-3; TRBD2 agrees at 10 bases. The CDR3 contains 14 residues. The junction had 5 bases not matched to a gene; V was cut back by 3 bases and J by 9 bases. Germline assignment: CDR1 SGHNT and CDR2 YENEEA. CDR3 protein: CASSLSSGSVEQFF. CDR3 sequence (DNA): TGTGCCAGCAGCTTGTCTAGCGGGAGCGTTGAGCAGTTCTTC.

This clonotype was seen only a few times. The rearrangement uses TRBV12-3 or TRBV12-4 and TRBJ2-1; D gene uncertain. V lost 5 bases, J lost 0 bases, and 11 bases lay in between. This CDR3 comprises 15 residues. CDR3 loop: CASSQDASSYNEQFF. Here the CDR3 DNA reads TGTGCCAGCAGTCAGGATGCCAGCTCCTACAATGAGCAGTTCTTC.